A selection of T cell receptor beta chains follows, all from one sample in a study of blood T cell repertoires in COVID-19. Data came from immunoSEQ multiplex PCR; TCRdb stores just in-frame clones and leaves some out. This table holds approximately 250,000 clones, over 80% found once. Sequencing used peripheral blood. Receptor source: a human donor in a cohort sampled during active COVID-19. The CDR3 runs from the conserved cysteine through the conserved F or W. D genes are given only for firm matches. Only part of the rows carry a size: once, few, many, or a class if the clone is expanded.

d_gene | j_gene | abundance | v_gene | CDR3nt | CDR3aa
TRBD2 | TRBJ2-7 | NA | TRBV11-2 | TGTGCCAGCAGCTCGCCGGGACTACTCTACGAGCAGTACTTC | CASSSPGLLYEQYF
TRBD1 | TRBJ1-1 | NA | TRBV12-3/TRBV12-4 | TGTGCCAGCAGTCCACAGGGGCGGACTGAAGCTTTCTTT | CASSPQGRTEAFF
NA | TRBJ1-6 | NA | TRBV9 | TGTGCCAGCAGCGTAGGGGGCGCCGAATCACCCCTCCACTTT | CASSVGGAESPLHF
NA | TRBJ1-5 | NA | TRBV4-2 | TGTGCCAGCAGCGCCTCAGGACAAAATAGCAATCAGCCCCAGCATTTT | CASSASGQNSNQPQHF
NA | TRBJ1-5 | few | TRBV3-1/TRBV3-2 | TGTGCCAGCAGTACTAGGGGGTCAGGTTATGATCAGCCCCAGCATTTT | CASSTRGSGYDQPQHF
NA | TRBJ1-2 | NA | TRBV5-1 | TGCGCCAGCAGCTCGGCAGGGGCCTCCGATGGCTACACCTTC | CASSSAGASDGYTF
TRBD2 | TRBJ2-7 | NA | TRBV5-1 | TGCGCCAGCAGCCAACAGAGACCAGCGGGAGGGACAACCTACGAGCAGTACTTC | CASSQQRPAGGTTYEQYF
TRBD1 | TRBJ2-2 | NA | TRBV24-1 | TGTGCCACCAGTGATTTGTGGCAGGGGGCCGGGGAGCTGTTTTTT | CATSDLWQGAGELFF
NA | TRBJ1-2 | NA | TRBV5-6 | TGTGCCAGCAGCTTAGTAGGGGGATTAGCTAACTATGGCTACACCTTC | CASSLVGGLANYGYTF
TRBD1 | TRBJ1-1 | once | TRBV10-3 | TGTGCCATCAGTCCCCGACAGGGGGCGCGAACTGAAGCTTTCTTT | CAISPRQGARTEAFF
NA | TRBJ1-4 | NA | TRBV5-8 | TGTGCCAGCAGCTTTGGGCAGGCCGCAACTAATGAAAAACTGTTTTTT | CASSFGQAATNEKLFF
NA | TRBJ1-5 | few | TRBV4-2 | TGTGCCAGCAGCCAAGATAAGAGTGGCAATCAGCCCCAGCATTTT | CASSQDKSGNQPQHF
NA | TRBJ1-6 | NA | TRBV7-9 | TGTGCCAGCAGCTCTGAGGGAGATAATTCACCCCTCCACTTT | CASSSEGDNSPLHF
NA | TRBJ2-1 | NA | TRBV4-2 | TGTGCCAGCAGCCAAGCCGAGACGGGGAACAATGAGCAGTTCTTC | CASSQAETGNNEQFF
TRBD2 | TRBJ2-3 | NA | TRBV15 | TGTGCCACCAGCAGAGGACTAGCAGTAGATACGCAGTATTTT | CATSRGLAVDTQYF
NA | TRBJ2-1 | NA | TRBV9 | TGTGCCAGCAGCGTAGCGAGCGGAGCCTACAATGAGCAGTTCTTC | CASSVASGAYNEQFF